The TCR beta chain described here comes from a study of cytomegalovirus exposure and HLA in healthy donors. 60 Vbeta and 13 Jbeta primers were used in PCR. The data were produced by immunoSEQ multiplex PCR, yet TCRdb's version contains in-frame clones alone and is incomplete. The sample includes around 150,000 clones, under 75% of them seen just once. The study, taken as a whole, reports: Equally common other TCR beta chains were less clonally expanded than HLA-associated ones, a later analysis found.

Germline values: CDR1 MGHRA, CDR2 YSYEKL. V dropped 2 bases and J dropped 0 bases, with 7 bases sitting between them. This CDR3 comprises 15 residues. Details on this clone: Its matching antigen is unknown.

The origin of this receptor is a woman in her forties in good health and CMV-seronegative. Sequenced material: PBMCs. V is TRBV4-1 and J is TRBJ2-2; D call uncertain. CDR3 protein: CASSQNIANTGELFF. In DNA, the CDR3 is TGCGCCAGCAGCCAAAACATCGCGAACACCGGGGAGCTGTTTTTT.